These 12 T cell receptor beta chains originate from one sample sequenced in a study of cytomegalovirus exposure and HLA in healthy donors. The PCR ran on 60 Vbeta and 13 Jbeta primers. Repertoires were generated with immunoSEQ multiplex PCR, while TCRdb's copy carries only in-frame clones and drops some. The data hold fewer than 120,000 clones, with 60% to 85% observed a single time. Sequencing was carried out using PBMCs. The receptors were gathered from an older woman in good health and CMV-seropositive.

The chain employs TRBV4-2 and TRBJ2-1; D is possibly TRBD2 (6 bases). The CDR3 consists of 14 residues. Looked up from germline, CDR1 is LGHNA and CDR2 is YNFKEQ. The V and J ends lost 0 bases and 4 bases respectively, with 7 bases between them. The CDR3 bases are TGTGCCAGCAGCCAAGACCTAGCGTACAATGAGCAGTTCTTC. It yields the protein CASSQDLAYNEQFF.

This chain uses TRBV5-6 with TRBJ1-5, with D possibly TRBD1 on 5 matching bases. CDR3 size: 14 residues. Trimming shortened V by 5 bases and J by 4 bases, and 13 bases separated the two germline ends. Germline CDR1 reads SGHDT; CDR2 reads YYEEEE. CDR3 sequence (DNA): TGTGCCAGCAGGGGCCGCAGGGATAATCAGCCCCAGCATTTT. Encoded protein: CASRGRRDNQPQHF. Filled out from reference TRBV5-6 and TRBJ1-5, the complete variable domain reads DAGVTQSPTHLIKTRGQQVTLRCSPKSGHDTVSWYQQALGQGPQFIFQYYEEEERQRGNFPDRFSGHQFPNYSSELNVNALLLGDSALYLCASRGRRDNQPQHFGDGTRLSIL.

V gene TRBV15 combines with J gene TRBJ2-1; maybe TRBD1 (6 bases). The CDR3 is 15 residues long. Germline CDR1 LNHNV, CDR2 YYDKDF (reference sequence). Deletions cut 4 bases from V and 0 bases from J, with 10 bases between. The CDR3 nucleotides are TGTGCCACCAGCAACACAGGGAGCTCCTACAATGAGCAGTTCTTC. This encodes CATSNTGSSYNEQFF.

The chain employs TRBV9 and TRBJ2-4, with D possibly TRBD2 on 6 matching bases. The CDR3 sequence is 14 residues long. Trimming took 4 bases from V and 11 from J, leaving 19 bases between them. Germline assignment: CDR1 SGDLS and CDR2 YYNGEE. CDR3 sequence (DNA): TGTGCCAGCAGCCCTCCTCCCGGGGACTTGGTTCAGTACTTC. Protein product: CASSPPPGDLVQYF.

This chain links TRBV4-2 with TRBJ2-2, with D tentatively TRBD2 (5 bases). The CDR3 runs to 16 residues. CDR1 LGHNA and CDR2 YNFKEQ come from the germline V gene. With 3 bases removed from V and 6 bases from J, the gap between germline ends came to 17 bases. The CDR3 region has the DNA TGTGCCAGCAGCCAGTTGTCGGCGGGCGGCGCCGGGGAGCTGTTTTTT. Translation: CASSQLSAGGAGELFF.

The chain has TRBV15 and TRBJ1-5; 9 bases fit TRBD1. The junction had 12 bases not matched to a gene; V was cut back by 4 bases and J by 5 bases. This CDR3 comprises 17 residues. Germline V lookup: CDR1 LNHNV, CDR2 YYDKDF (reference sequence). The CDR3 region is CATSTFRQGERYQPQHF. Here the CDR3 DNA reads TGTGCCACCAGCACCTTCAGACAGGGGGAGAGGTATCAGCCCCAGCATTTT.

This chain joins TRBV6-5 and TRBJ2-7; D is unresolved. CDR1 MNHEY and CDR2 SVGAGI come from the germline V gene. V lost 8 bases to trimming and J lost 3 bases, with 8 bases between them. This CDR3 has 11 amino acids. The CDR3, as DNA: TGTGCCAGCGGCAGGCTCTACGAGCAGTACTTC. It is translated as CASGRLYEQYF.

This clone was counted a single time. The chain joins TRBV27 to TRBJ2-7, with TRBD2 matching over 11 bases. There are 16 residues in the CDR3. Unmatched junction bases numbered 7, after V lost 5 bases and J lost 1 base. Germline-derived CDR1 and CDR2 are MNHEY and SMNVEV (reference sequence). The CDR3 protein is CASSPGTSGTSYEQYF. CDR3 bases: TGTGCCAGCAGTCCCGGGACTAGCGGCACTTCCTACGAGCAGTACTTC.

The rearrangement links TRBV5-1 to TRBJ1-2; D possibly corresponds to TRBD1 (6 bases). CDR1 is SGHRS and CDR2 is YFSETQ in the germline V gene. Trimming took 4 bases from V and 3 from J, leaving 10 bases between them. The CDR3 has 13 residues. The CDR3 DNA sequence: TGCGCCAGCAGCCAGACAGGAGACTATGGCTACACCTTC. It translates to CASSQTGDYGYTF. Combining the CDR3 with reference TRBV5-1 and TRBJ1-2 gives the whole variable domain KAGVTQTPRYLIKTRGQQVTLSCSPISGHRSVSWYQQTPGQGLQFLFEYFSETQRNKGNFPGRFSGRQFSNSRSEMNVSTLELGDSALYLCASSQTGDYGYTFGSGTRLTVV.

This clone has only a few counts. This sequence joins TRBV6-6 and TRBJ1-3; the D is unclear. Looked up from germline, CDR1 is MNHNY and CDR2 is SVGAGI (reference sequence). The CDR3 runs 16 residues. Trimming removed 0 bases from V and 0 bases from J, with 9 bases in between. This chain's CDR3 is CASSYSSPSSGNTIYF. The CDR3 DNA sequence: TGTGCCAGCAGTTACTCGAGCCCTAGCTCTGGAAACACCATATATTTT.

The chain carries TRBV4-2 and TRBJ2-3; 9 bases fit TRBD2. Germline V gives CDR1 LGHNA, CDR2 YNFKEQ. The CDR3 has 19 residues. V was clipped by 4 bases and J by 0 bases; unmatched bases: 14. Written as DNA, the CDR3 is TGTGCCAGCAGCCGTCTGGGAGCGGGAGGCCTGATGAGCACAGATACGCAGTATTTT. Protein sequence: CASSRLGAGGLMSTDTQYF.

V gene TRBV18 combines with J gene TRBJ1-1, with 7 bases fitting TRBD1. The CDR3 consists of 12 residues. Germline CDR1 and CDR2: KGHSH and LQKENI. With 4 bases clipped from V and 8 bases from J, the junction kept 4 bases outside the gene matches. CDR3 DNA: TGTGCCAGCTCACAAGGGACAGTCGAAGCTTTCTTT. Translation: CASSQGTVEAFF.